The rows below give T cell receptor beta chains drawn from one sample of a study of response to subunit inactivated influenza vaccine. TCRdb used MiXCR to reprocess the RT-PCR reads, holding one entry per CDR3 protein. The sample holds over 400,000 distinct CDR3 sequences, over 10% seen once. This material consisted of PBMCs from blood, taken about 40 days after vaccination. These receptor sequences come from a man aged 45 to 65 who received an inactivated influenza vaccine. The CDR3 runs from the conserved cysteine through the conserved F or W. The order of the fields is D gene, V gene, clone size, J gene, CDR3 protein, CDR3 DNA. A D gene is named only where the DNA matches it firmly. Size is stated for part of the rows, as once, few or many counts, or as a class when the clone is expanded.

D gene: TRBD2
V gene: TRBV4-3
clone size: few
J gene: TRBJ2-1
CDR3 protein: CASSQGQRGYNEQFF
CDR3 DNA: TGCGCCAGCAGCCAAGGCCAGCGGGGTTACAATGAGCAGTTCTTC

D gene: -
V gene: TRBV6-2/TRBV6-3
clone size: -
J gene: TRBJ1-1
CDR3 protein: CASYPTGVGNTEAFF
CDR3 DNA: TGTGCCAGCTATCCTACGGGGGTCGGGAACACTGAAGCTTTCTTT

D gene: -
V gene: TRBV3-1
clone size: few
J gene: TRBJ1-1
CDR3 protein: CASSHLQGNTEAFF
CDR3 DNA: TGTGCCAGCAGCCACCTACAGGGGAACACTGAAGCTTTCTTT

D gene: -
V gene: TRBV5-1
clone size: many
J gene: TRBJ1-5
CDR3 protein: CASSLGSGGNQPQHF
CDR3 DNA: TGCGCCAGCAGCTTGGGCAGTGGCGGCAATCAGCCCCAGCATTTT

D gene: TRBD2
V gene: TRBV20-1
clone size: few
J gene: TRBJ2-7
CDR3 protein: CSASGTSLGEQYF
CDR3 DNA: TGCAGTGCATCCGGGACTAGCCTTGGCGAGCAGTACTTC

D gene: TRBD2
V gene: TRBV13
clone size: few
J gene: TRBJ2-1
CDR3 protein: CASSSGTSGGAYNEQFF
CDR3 DNA: TGTGCCAGCAGCTCCGGGACTAGCGGGGGCGCGTACAATGAGCAGTTCTTC

D gene: -
V gene: TRBV12-3/TRBV12-4
clone size: few
J gene: TRBJ1-2
CDR3 protein: CASSPWSGRNYGYTF
CDR3 DNA: TGTGCCAGCAGTCCGTGGTCAGGGCGAAACTATGGCTACACCTTC

D gene: -
V gene: TRBV12-3/TRBV12-4
clone size: few
J gene: TRBJ1-1
CDR3 protein: CASSSTHTGNF
CDR3 DNA: TGTGCCAGCAGTTCTACCCACACAGGGAACTTT

D gene: TRBD1
V gene: TRBV7-2
clone size: many
J gene: TRBJ2-7
CDR3 protein: CASSLVTGNEQYF
CDR3 DNA: TGTGCCAGCAGCTTAGTGACAGGGAACGAGCAGTACTTC

D gene: -
V gene: TRBV18
clone size: many
J gene: TRBJ1-6
CDR3 protein: CASSPDYNSPLHF
CDR3 DNA: TGTGCCAGCTCACCAGATTATAATTCACCCCTCCACTTT

D gene: -
V gene: TRBV25-1
clone size: -
J gene: TRBJ2-5
CDR3 protein: CASSEFRGYETQYF
CDR3 DNA: TGTGCCAGCAGTGAATTTCGGGGCTATGAGACCCAGTACTTC

D gene: TRBD1
V gene: TRBV5-1
clone size: few
J gene: TRBJ1-2
CDR3 protein: CASSWFPGQSDYGYTF
CDR3 DNA: TGCGCCAGCAGCTGGTTCCCGGGACAGTCAGACTATGGCTACACCTTC

D gene: -
V gene: TRBV2
clone size: -
J gene: TRBJ2-5
CDR3 protein: CASSPVGRGKPQYF
CDR3 DNA: TGTGCCAGCAGCCCCGTAGGGCGAGGAAAGCCCCAGTACTTC

D gene: -
V gene: TRBV6-5
clone size: many
J gene: TRBJ1-5
CDR3 protein: CASSYDVIQQAQHF
CDR3 DNA: TGTGCCAGCAGTTACGATGTGATACAGCAAGCCCAGCATTTT

D gene: -
V gene: TRBV20-1
clone size: -
J gene: TRBJ2-7
CDR3 protein: CSARGGIGEQYF
CDR3 DNA: TGCAGTGCTAGAGGGGGCATAGGCGAGCAGTACTTC

D gene: TRBD1
V gene: TRBV5-5
clone size: many
J gene: TRBJ2-5
CDR3 protein: CASSIPPTGAGETQYF
CDR3 DNA: TGTGCCAGCAGCATTCCTCCGACAGGGGCCGGAGAGACCCAGTACTTC

D gene: -
V gene: TRBV12-3/TRBV12-4
clone size: few
J gene: TRBJ2-7
CDR3 protein: CASTPRTALSGQYF
CDR3 DNA: TGTGCCAGCACCCCCCGGACAGCACTTTCCGGGCAGTACTTC

D gene: -
V gene: TRBV18
clone size: -
J gene: TRBJ2-7
CDR3 protein: CASSPGHGSGYEQYF
CDR3 DNA: TGTGCCAGCTCACCGGGACACGGCTCGGGATACGAGCAGTACTTC

D gene: -
V gene: TRBV14
clone size: -
J gene: TRBJ2-1
CDR3 protein: CASSPSRGTYNEQFF
CDR3 DNA: TGTGCCAGCAGCCCCTCTAGGGGTACCTACAATGAGCAGTTCTTC

D gene: -
V gene: TRBV7-9
clone size: -
J gene: TRBJ2-7
CDR3 protein: CASRLDSQQQYF
CDR3 DNA: TGTGCCAGCAGATTGGACAGCCAACAGCAGTACTTC